This T cell receptor beta chain was sequenced during a study of blood T cell repertoires in COVID-19. This table comes from immunoSEQ multiplex PCR, and its TCRdb copy is limited to in-frame clones, with some not included. The sample records 50,000 to 70,000 clones, approximately 89% being singletons. The CDR3 sequence is 17 residues long. V was pared by 3 bases and J by 2 bases, with 4 bases of the junction left unmatched. Germline CDR1 SGDLS, CDR2 YYNGEE. This receptor was identified in a man in his 60s with active or convalescent COVID-19. The sample comprised peripheral blood. J is TRBJ2-1 and V is TRBV9; 14 bases fit TRBD2. CDR3 protein: CASSATSGGATYNEQFF. The CDR3 bases are TGTGCCAGCAGCGCGACTAGCGGGGGGGCCACCTACAATGAGCAGTTCTTC.